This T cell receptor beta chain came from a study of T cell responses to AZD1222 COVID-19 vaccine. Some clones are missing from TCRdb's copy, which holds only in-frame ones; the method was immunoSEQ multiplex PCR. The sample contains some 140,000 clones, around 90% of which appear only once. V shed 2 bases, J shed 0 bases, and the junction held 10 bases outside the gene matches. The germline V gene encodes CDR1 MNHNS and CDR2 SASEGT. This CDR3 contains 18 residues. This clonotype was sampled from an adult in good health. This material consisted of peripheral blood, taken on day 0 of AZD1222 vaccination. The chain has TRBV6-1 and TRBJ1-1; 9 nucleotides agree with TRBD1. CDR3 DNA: TGTGCCAGCAGTGAAAGACAGGGGGTGTCTTGGTTGAACACTGAAGCTTTCTTT. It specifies CASSERQGVSWLNTEAFF.